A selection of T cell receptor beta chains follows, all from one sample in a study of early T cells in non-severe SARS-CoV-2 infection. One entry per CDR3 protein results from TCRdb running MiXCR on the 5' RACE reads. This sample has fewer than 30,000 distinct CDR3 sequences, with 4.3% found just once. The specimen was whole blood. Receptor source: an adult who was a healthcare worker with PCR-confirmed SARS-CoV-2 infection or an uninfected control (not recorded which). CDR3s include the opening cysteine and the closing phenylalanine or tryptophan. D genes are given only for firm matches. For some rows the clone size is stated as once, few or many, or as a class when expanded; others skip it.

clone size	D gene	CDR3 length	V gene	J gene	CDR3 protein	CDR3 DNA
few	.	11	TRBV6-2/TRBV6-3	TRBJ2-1	CASGGAREQFF	TGTGCCAGCGGGGGGGCGCGTGAGCAGTTCTTC
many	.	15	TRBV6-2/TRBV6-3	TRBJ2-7	CASSKHGTGTYEQYF	TGTGCCAGCAGTAAGCACGGGACTGGTACCTACGAGCAGTACTTC
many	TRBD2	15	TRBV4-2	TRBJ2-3	CASSQDGGRADTQYF	TGTGCCAGCAGCCAAGACGGGGGGAGGGCAGATACGCAGTATTTT
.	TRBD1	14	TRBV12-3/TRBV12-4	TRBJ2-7	CASTLSGTGREQYF	TGTGCCAGCACCCTCAGCGGGACAGGGCGGGAGCAGTACTTC
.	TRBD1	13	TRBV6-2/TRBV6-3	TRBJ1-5	CASSGQARRPQHF	TGTGCCAGCAGCGGACAGGCCCGGAGGCCCCAGCATTTT
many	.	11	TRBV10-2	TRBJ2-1	CASSRHNEQFF	TGCGCCAGCAGTAGGCACAATGAGCAGTTCTTC
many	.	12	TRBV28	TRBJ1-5	CASSWGFQPQHF	TGTGCCAGCAGTTGGGGGTTTCAGCCCCAGCATTTT
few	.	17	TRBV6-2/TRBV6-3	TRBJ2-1	CASSYSLMGGEYNEQFF	TGTGCCAGCAGTTACTCTCTTATGGGGGGAGAATACAATGAGCAGTTCTTC
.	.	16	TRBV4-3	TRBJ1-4	CASSQDFPPRDEKLFF	TGCGCCAGCAGCCAAGATTTTCCTCCCAGGGATGAAAAACTGTTTTTT
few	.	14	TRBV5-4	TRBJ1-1	CASSPGGQGIGAFF	TGTGCCAGCAGCCCCGGCGGCCAGGGGATTGGAGCTTTCTTT
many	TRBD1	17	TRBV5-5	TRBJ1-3	CASSRRDSRTSGNTIYF	TGTGCCAGCAGCCGAAGGGACAGCCGCACCTCTGGAAACACCATATATTTT
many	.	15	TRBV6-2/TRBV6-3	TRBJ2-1	CASSLEGGLWHEQFF	TGTGCCAGCAGTCTCGAGGGGGGCCTCTGGCATGAGCAGTTCTTC
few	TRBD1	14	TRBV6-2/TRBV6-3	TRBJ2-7	CASSFPRTGGEQYF	TGTGCCAGCAGTTTCCCTCGGACAGGGGGGGAGCAGTACTTC
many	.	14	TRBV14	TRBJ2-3	CASSQLLGADTQYF	TGTGCCAGCAGCCAACTCCTAGGGGCAGATACGCAGTATTTT
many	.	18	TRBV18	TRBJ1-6	CASSPTTTGFSLNSPLHF	TGTGCCAGCTCACCAACTACTACAGGGTTCTCACTTAATTCACCCCTCCACTTT
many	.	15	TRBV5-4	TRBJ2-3	CASSLIGLEADTQYF	TGTGCCAGCAGCTTGATAGGGCTAGAGGCAGATACGCAGTATTTT
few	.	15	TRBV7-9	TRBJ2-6	CASSIVEAGANVLTF	TGTGCCAGCAGCATCGTAGAGGCTGGGGCCAACGTCCTGACTTTC
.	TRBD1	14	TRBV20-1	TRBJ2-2	CSARKGAKAGELFF	TGCAGTGCTAGAAAGGGGGCGAAGGCCGGGGAGCTGTTTTTT
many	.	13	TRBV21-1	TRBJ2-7	CASSKDVPYEQYF	TGTGCCAGCAGCAAGGATGTTCCCTACGAGCAGTACTTC
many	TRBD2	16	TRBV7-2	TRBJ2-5	CASSLGSSGAQETQYF	TGTGCCAGCAGCTTAGGTAGTAGCGGGGCCCAAGAGACCCAGTACTTC
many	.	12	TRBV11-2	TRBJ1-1	CASSSTLREAFF	TGTGCCAGCAGCTCGACACTTCGTGAAGCTTTCTTT
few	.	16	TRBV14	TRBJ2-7	CASSYDQGYQSYEQYF	TGTGCCAGCAGTTACGACCAGGGCTACCAGTCCTACGAGCAGTACTTC
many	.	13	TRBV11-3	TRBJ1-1	CASSFAMNTEAFF	TGTGCCAGCAGCTTCGCCATGAACACTGAAGCTTTCTTT
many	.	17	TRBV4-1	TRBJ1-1	CASSRGGGAQTNTEAFF	TGCGCCAGCAGCAGGGGAGGGGGAGCGCAGACGAACACTGAAGCTTTCTTT
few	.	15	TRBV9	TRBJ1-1	CASSVGPEITTEAFF	TGTGCCAGCAGCGTGGGGCCGGAGATTACTACTGAAGCTTTCTTT
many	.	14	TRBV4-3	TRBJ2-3	CASSPLGVTDTQYF	TGCGCCAGCAGCCCCCTAGGGGTCACAGATACGCAGTATTTT
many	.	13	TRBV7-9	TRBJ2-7	CASSLFQADEQYF	TGTGCCAGCAGCTTATTCCAGGCTGACGAGCAGTACTTC